These 20 T cell receptor beta chains originate from one sample sequenced in a study of control samples from healthy donors and cancer patients. Generated by immunoSEQ multiplex PCR, the TCRdb table keeps only in-frame clones and is missing some. The data show about 59,000 clones, roughly 90% seen once. Material: PBMCs. Every receptor here comes from a man aged 35-49 years with colorectal cancer.

The CDR3 here is CASSLRTDSPLHF. The CDR3 DNA is TGTGCCAGCAGTTTACGGACTGACTCACCCCTCCACTTT. The V gene is TRBV12-3 or TRBV12-4, the J gene TRBJ1-6, with no clear D. The V and J ends lost 2 bases and 10 bases respectively, with 9 bases between them. The length of the CDR3 is 13 residues.

This chain uses TRBV6-5 with TRBJ1-1, with D uncertain. This CDR3 region has 13 residues. V was clipped by 6 bases and J by 0 bases, with 8 bases between them. Germline V gene sequence: CDR1 MNHEY, CDR2 SVGAGI. CDR3 residues: CASRTDLNTEAFF. The CDR3 DNA reads as TGTGCCAGCAGGACGGATTTGAACACTGAAGCTTTCTTT.

The chain has TRBV30 and TRBJ1-5, with 8 bases aligning to TRBD1. CDR1 is GTSNPN and CDR2 is SVGIG in the germline V gene (reference sequence). V trimming: 2 bases; J trimming: 2 bases; junction bases outside the gene matches: 8. This CDR3 has 16 residues. The CDR3 bases are TGTGCCTGGAGTCTCACCTTGACAGGGGGCAATCAGCCCCAGCATTTT. Amino acid sequence: CAWSLTLTGGNQPQHF. Complete variable domain (other parts from reference TRBV30 and TRBJ1-5): SQTIHQWPATLVQPVGSPLSLECTVEGTSNPNLYWYRQAAGRGLQLLFYSVGIGQISSEVPQNLSASRPQDRQFILSSKKLLLSDSGFYLCAWSLTLTGGNQPQHFGDGTRLSIL.

V usage is TRBV6-6 and J usage is TRBJ1-6; D is ambiguous. V was cut by 5 bases and J by 0 bases, with 17 bases left in between. Germline V gene data show CDR1 as MNHNY and CDR2 as SVGAGI (reference sequence). The CDR3 is 18 residues long. The CDR3 DNA reads TGTGCCAGCAGTCCACGTCTGGCCATGAGCTCCTATAATTCACCCCTCCACTTT. Residues: CASSPRLAMSSYNSPLHF.

This clone was counted a single time. The chain couples TRBV12-3 or TRBV12-4 to TRBJ1-1, with D unresolved. The CDR3 has 13 residues. With 2 bases removed from V and 1 base from J, the gap between germline ends came to 5 bases. CDR3 residues: CASSLYGNTEAFF. For the CDR3, the DNA is TGTGCCAGCAGTTTATATGGGAACACTGAAGCTTTCTTT.

The chain employs TRBV5-4 and TRBJ2-1, with TRBD2 matching over 8 bases. Germline CDR1 and CDR2: SGHNT and YYREEE (reference sequence). V lost 4 bases to trimming and J lost 1 base; unmatched junction nucleotides: 10. This CDR3 is built from 17 residues. The CDR3 loop is CASSPGGAGASYNEQFF. The CDR3 region has the DNA TGTGCCAGCAGCCCGGGGGGAGCGGGGGCTTCCTACAATGAGCAGTTCTTC.

V usage is TRBV6-5 and J usage is TRBJ2-3; TRBD1 is a possible D gene (5 bases). CDR3 length equals 12 residues. CDR1 MNHEY and CDR2 SVGAGI come from the germline V gene. Trimming removed 10 bases at V and 5 bases at J, with 13 bases between. DNA of the CDR3: TGTGCCACCTATCAGGGTGGAGATACGCAGTATTTT. It encodes CATYQGGDTQYF.

For the CDR3, the DNA is TGCGCCAGCAGCTCGACAGGGCTCTACGAGCAGTACTTC. Its translation: CASSSTGLYEQYF. The genes are TRBV5-1 and TRBJ2-7; TRBD1 matches 7 bases. Germline V gene lookup returns CDR1 SGHRS and CDR2 YFSETQ. The CDR3 consists of 13 residues. Trimming at V came to 3 bases and at J to 3 bases, leaving 3 bases not matched to a gene.

The rearrangement links TRBV11-2 to TRBJ1-6; D gene ambiguous. Germline V gene sequence: CDR1 SGHAT, CDR2 FQNNGV. Deletions cut 8 bases from V and 0 bases from J, with 11 bases between. The CDR3 length is 15 residues. Here the CDR3 DNA reads TGTGCCAGCGAGAGAGAGGGCTCCTATAATTCACCCCTCCACTTT. Protein product: CASEREGSYNSPLHF.

The chain is built from TRBV5-1 and TRBJ1-4, with 8 positions matching TRBD1. Germline V gives CDR1 SGHRS, CDR2 YFSETQ. J gave up 5 bases and V 0 bases, and 6 bases lay outside the gene matches. The CDR3 contains 16 residues. CDR3 amino acids: CASSLALTGVNEKLFF. The CDR3 nucleotides are TGCGCCAGCAGCTTGGCCTTGACAGGGGTGAATGAAAAACTGTTTTTT.

The J gene is TRBJ2-1, the V gene TRBV5-4; D is perhaps TRBD1 (5 bases). Germline CDR1 and CDR2: SGHNT and YYREEE (reference sequence). The CDR3 totals 15 residues. With 0 bases removed from V and 7 bases from J, the gap between germline ends came to 14 bases. The CDR3 nucleotides read TGTGCCAGCAGCTTGGTTGGACAAACTGGAAATGAGCAGTTCTTC. It encodes CASSLVGQTGNEQFF.

The rearrangement uses TRBV9 and TRBJ1-4; 9 bases fit TRBD1. The CDR3 covers 15 residues. The trim removed 3 bases at V and 5 bases at J, leaving 5 bases unmatched. Germline assignment: CDR1 SGDLS and CDR2 YYNGEE. The CDR3 nucleotides read TGTGCCAGCAGCGGTGGGACAGGGAGCAATGAAAAACTGTTTTTT. This encodes CASSGGTGSNEKLFF.

V gene TRBV2 combines with J gene TRBJ1-6; D call uncertain. This CDR3 is 16 amino acids long. V lost 2 bases and J 7 bases, leaving 15 bases between the germline ends. Germline assignment: CDR1 SNHLY and CDR2 FYNNEI. The CDR3 DNA sequence: TGTGCCAGCAGTGAATTCGGATCCGGGATCAATTCACCCCTCCACTTT. It is translated as CASSEFGSGINSPLHF.

The chain employs TRBV7-9 and TRBJ1-1; D is unclear. The germline V gene encodes CDR1 SEHNR and CDR2 FQNEAQ (reference sequence). The CDR3 consists of 12 residues. Trimming left V 3 bases short and J 10 bases short, with 12 bases between. The CDR3 nucleotides are TGTGCCAGCAGCTTGGGCGGCTCATCAGCTTTCTTT. Amino acid sequence: CASSLGGSSAFF.

This chain connects TRBV5-1 to TRBJ2-7, with a tentative D call TRBD2 (5 bases). This CDR3 comprises 16 residues. Trimming took 0 bases from V and 0 from J, leaving 13 bases between them. Germline assignment: CDR1 SGHRS and CDR2 YFSETQ. The CDR3 sequence is CASSLDPRDYSYEQYF. In DNA, the CDR3 is TGCGCCAGCAGCTTGGATCCGAGGGATTACTCCTACGAGCAGTACTTC.

The chain couples TRBV5-4 to TRBJ1-6; 9 nucleotides agree with TRBD1. Germline CDR1 reads SGHNT; CDR2 reads YYREEE (reference sequence). V trimming: 4 bases; J trimming: 6 bases; junction bases outside the gene matches: 5. CDR3 size: 15 residues. The CDR3 region has the DNA TGTGCCAGCAGCCCCTGGACAGGGGTTAATTCACCCCTCCACTTT. Translating gives CASSPWTGVNSPLHF.

The gene calls are TRBV9 and TRBJ1-2; the D gene is possibly TRBD1 (6 bases). V was clipped by 4 bases and J by 6 bases, with 13 bases between them. The germline V gene encodes CDR1 SGDLS and CDR2 YYNGEE. CDR3 length: 13 residues. The CDR3 protein is CASSSRDMDGYTF. In DNA, the CDR3 is TGTGCCAGCAGCTCCCGGGACATGGATGGCTACACCTTC.

This chain links TRBV7-2 with TRBJ1-1; TRBD1 is a possible D gene (6 bases). CDR1 SGHTA and CDR2 FQGNSA come from the germline V gene. Trimming took 6 bases from V and 3 from J, leaving 11 bases between them. The CDR3 consists of 13 residues. CDR3 coding DNA: TGTGCCAGCAGTTATCAGGGGTACACTGAAGCTTTCTTT. Its translation is CASSYQGYTEAFF.

This clone was recorded only once. The gene calls are TRBV4-1 and TRBJ1-2, with 12 bases aligning to TRBD1. Trimming removed 0 bases from V and 8 bases from J; junction bases left unmatched: 10. The CDR3 spans 17 residues. Germline V CDR1 and CDR2: MGHRA, YSYEKL. The CDR3 here is CASSQEFSGQGARGYTF. The DNA of the CDR3 is TGCGCCAGCAGCCAAGAATTTTCGGGACAGGGGGCGCGGGGCTACACCTTC.

The genes are TRBV2 and TRBJ1-1; 7 nucleotides match TRBD1. Germline V lookup: CDR1 SNHLY, CDR2 FYNNEI. This CDR3 is built from 11 residues. Trimming at V came to 5 bases and at J to 8 bases, leaving 2 bases not matched to a gene. The CDR3 coding sequence is TGTGCCAGCAGTCTGGACAGGGAAGCTTTCTTT. Translating it yields CASSLDREAFF.